This is a list of T cell receptor beta chains from one sample in a study of response to subunit inactivated influenza vaccine. TCRdb recomputed calls from the RT-PCR reads with MiXCR, one row per CDR3 protein. The table records 650,000 to 800,000 distinct CDR3 sequences, around 18% of them present only once. The specimen was PBMCs from blood, collected more than 4 days after vaccination. The source is a man in his fifties who received an inactivated influenza vaccine. Both conserved end residues are part of each CDR3. The order of the fields is V gene, D gene, clone size, J gene, CDR3 protein, CDR3 DNA. D genes are given only for firm matches. Clone size is stated in some rows and not others, as once, few, many or a class when expanded.

v_call: TRBV2; d_call: NA; clone_size: few; j_call: TRBJ1-1; cdr3_aa: CASSSLDRNTEAFF; cdr3_nt: TGTGCCAGCAGTTCCCTGGACAGGAACACTGAAGCTTTCTTT
v_call: TRBV15; d_call: TRBD2; clone_size: many; j_call: TRBJ2-7; cdr3_aa: CATSREKREVYEQYF; cdr3_nt: TGTGCCACCAGCAGAGAGAAGCGGGAGGTCTACGAGCAGTACTTC
v_call: TRBV20-1; d_call: TRBD2; clone_size: few; j_call: TRBJ2-5; cdr3_aa: CSAAPTSGWARATQYF; cdr3_nt: TGCAGTGCGGCCCCGACTAGCGGCTGGGCCCGAGCGACCCAGTACTTC
v_call: TRBV5-1; d_call: TRBD1; clone_size: few; j_call: TRBJ2-7; cdr3_aa: CASSVPGQGNYEQYF; cdr3_nt: TGCGCCAGCAGCGTGCCGGGACAGGGTAATTACGAGCAGTACTTC
v_call: TRBV7-2; d_call: NA; clone_size: few; j_call: TRBJ2-5; cdr3_aa: CASSLVRSGETQYF; cdr3_nt: TGTGCCAGCAGCTTAGTTCGCTCAGGGGAGACCCAGTACTTC
v_call: TRBV10-3; d_call: TRBD2; clone_size: NA; j_call: TRBJ2-1; cdr3_aa: CAIGGPAGADNEQFF; cdr3_nt: TGTGCCATCGGGGGGCCAGCGGGAGCGGACAATGAGCAGTTCTTC
v_call: TRBV6-1; d_call: NA; clone_size: NA; j_call: TRBJ2-1; cdr3_aa: CASSELGGNYNEQFF; cdr3_nt: TGTGCCAGCAGTGAACTGGGTGGGAACTACAATGAGCAGTTCTTC
v_call: TRBV20-1; d_call: TRBD2; clone_size: NA; j_call: TRBJ2-5; cdr3_aa: CSASPTSGGFQETQYF; cdr3_nt: TGCAGTGCTAGCCCGACTAGCGGGGGCTTCCAAGAGACCCAGTACTTC
v_call: TRBV6-1; d_call: TRBD1; clone_size: many; j_call: TRBJ1-1; cdr3_aa: CASRQGGMNTEAFF; cdr3_nt: TGTGCCAGCAGGCAGGGGGGAATGAACACTGAAGCTTTCTTT
v_call: TRBV6-5; d_call: NA; clone_size: few; j_call: TRBJ2-2; cdr3_aa: CASSYTRTTGELFF; cdr3_nt: TGTGCCAGCAGTTACACGCGGACAACCGGGGAGCTGTTTTTT
v_call: TRBV6-1; d_call: NA; clone_size: NA; j_call: TRBJ2-7; cdr3_aa: CASSPPGHRSYEQYF; cdr3_nt: TGTGCCAGCAGTCCCCCGGGACATCGCTCCTACGAGCAGTACTTC
v_call: TRBV7-2; d_call: TRBD1; clone_size: few; j_call: TRBJ2-3; cdr3_aa: CASSLGTGPDTQYF; cdr3_nt: TGTGCCAGCAGCTTAGGGACAGGGCCAGATACGCAGTATTTT
v_call: TRBV19; d_call: TRBD1; clone_size: NA; j_call: TRBJ2-6; cdr3_aa: CASTSDRVGVLTF; cdr3_nt: TGTGCCAGTACCTCGGACAGGGTGGGGGTCCTGACTTTC
v_call: TRBV12-3/TRBV12-4; d_call: TRBD2; clone_size: NA; j_call: TRBJ2-3; cdr3_aa: CASSTQRGGRPDTQYF; cdr3_nt: TGTGCCAGCAGTACCCAGCGGGGGGGCCGCCCAGATACGCAGTATTTT
v_call: TRBV27; d_call: TRBD2; clone_size: few; j_call: TRBJ2-3; cdr3_aa: CASSGSGVGDTQYF; cdr3_nt: TGTGCCAGCAGTGGCAGCGGGGTGGGAGATACGCAGTATTTT
v_call: TRBV9; d_call: NA; clone_size: few; j_call: TRBJ2-5; cdr3_aa: CASSPLGVRPQYF; cdr3_nt: TGTGCCAGCAGCCCTCTCGGAGTCAGGCCCCAGTACTTC